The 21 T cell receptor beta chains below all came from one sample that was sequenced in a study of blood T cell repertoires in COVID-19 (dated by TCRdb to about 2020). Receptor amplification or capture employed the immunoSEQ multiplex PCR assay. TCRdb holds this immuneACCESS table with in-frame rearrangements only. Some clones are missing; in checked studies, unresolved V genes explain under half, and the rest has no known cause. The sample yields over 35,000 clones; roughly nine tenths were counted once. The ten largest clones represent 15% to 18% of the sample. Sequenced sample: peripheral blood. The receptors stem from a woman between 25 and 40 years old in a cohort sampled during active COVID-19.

For the CDR3, the DNA is TGTGCCAGCAGTTTGACAGGGGTGAGCTCCTACGAGCAGTACTTC. This codes for CASSLTGVSSYEQYF. The chain joins TRBV28 to TRBJ2-7; 8 bases align to TRBD1. CDR3 length: 15 amino acids. J was trimmed by 0 bases and V by 3 bases; bases with no gene match: 4. Germline V CDR1 and CDR2: MDHEN, SYDVKM.

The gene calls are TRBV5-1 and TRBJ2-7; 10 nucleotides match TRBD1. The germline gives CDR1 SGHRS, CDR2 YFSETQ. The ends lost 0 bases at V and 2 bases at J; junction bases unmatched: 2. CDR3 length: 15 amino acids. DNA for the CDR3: TGCGCCAGCAGCTTGGGGGACAGGGGACCCTACGAGCAGTACTTC. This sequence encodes CASSLGDRGPYEQYF.

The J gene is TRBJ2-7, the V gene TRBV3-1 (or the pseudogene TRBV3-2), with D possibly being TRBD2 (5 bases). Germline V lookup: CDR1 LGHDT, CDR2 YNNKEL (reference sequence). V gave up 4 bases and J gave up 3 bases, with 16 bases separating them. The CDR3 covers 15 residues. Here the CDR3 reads CASSPVGRRIYEQYF. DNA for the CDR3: TGTGCCAGCAGCCCCGTGGGGAGAAGGATCTACGAGCAGTACTTC.

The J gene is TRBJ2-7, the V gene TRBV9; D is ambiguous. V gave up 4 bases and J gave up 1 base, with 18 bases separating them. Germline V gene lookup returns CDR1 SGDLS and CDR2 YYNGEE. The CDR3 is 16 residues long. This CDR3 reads CASSPFDSSTSYEQYF. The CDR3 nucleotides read TGTGCCAGCAGCCCCTTTGACTCCTCAACTTCCTACGAGCAGTACTTC.

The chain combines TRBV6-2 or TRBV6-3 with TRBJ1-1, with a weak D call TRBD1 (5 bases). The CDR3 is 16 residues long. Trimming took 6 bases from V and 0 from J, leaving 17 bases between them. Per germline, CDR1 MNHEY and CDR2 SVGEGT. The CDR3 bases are TGTGCCAGCAGCCTCCAGGGAACGAACATGAACACTGAAGCTTTCTTT. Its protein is CASSLQGTNMNTEAFF.

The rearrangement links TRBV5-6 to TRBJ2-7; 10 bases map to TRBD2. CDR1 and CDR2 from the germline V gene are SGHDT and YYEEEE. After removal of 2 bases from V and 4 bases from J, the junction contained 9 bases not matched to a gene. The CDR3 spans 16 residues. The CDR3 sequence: CASSLRSSGREYEQYF. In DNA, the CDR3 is TGTGCCAGCAGCTTACGCTCTAGCGGGAGAGAGTACGAGCAGTACTTC.

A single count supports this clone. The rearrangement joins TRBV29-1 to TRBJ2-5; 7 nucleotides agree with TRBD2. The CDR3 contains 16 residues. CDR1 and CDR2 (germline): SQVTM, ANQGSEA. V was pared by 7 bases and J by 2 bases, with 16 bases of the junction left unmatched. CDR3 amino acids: CSAHAGGGRPQETQYF. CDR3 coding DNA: TGCAGCGCCCATGCTGGGGGGGGAAGGCCACAAGAGACCCAGTACTTC.

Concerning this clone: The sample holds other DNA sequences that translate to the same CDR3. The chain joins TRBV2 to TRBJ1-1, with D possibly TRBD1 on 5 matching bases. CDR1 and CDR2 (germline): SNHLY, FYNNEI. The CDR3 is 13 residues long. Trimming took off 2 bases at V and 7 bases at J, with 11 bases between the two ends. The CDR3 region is CASSEQGMNEAFF. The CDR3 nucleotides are TGTGCCAGCAGTGAACAGGGCATGAATGAAGCTTTCTTT.

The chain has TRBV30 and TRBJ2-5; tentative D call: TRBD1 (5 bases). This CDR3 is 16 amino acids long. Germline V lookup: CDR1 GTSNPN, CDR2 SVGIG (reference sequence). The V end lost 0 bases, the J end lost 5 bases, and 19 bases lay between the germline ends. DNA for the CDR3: TGTGCCTGGAGTGTACTGGGGCTTGTACAAGGGGAGACCCAGTACTTC. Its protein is CAWSVLGLVQGETQYF.

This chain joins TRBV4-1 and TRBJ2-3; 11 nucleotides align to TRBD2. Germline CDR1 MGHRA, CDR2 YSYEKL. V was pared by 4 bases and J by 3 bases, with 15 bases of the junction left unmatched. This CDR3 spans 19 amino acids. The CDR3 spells CASSLSGTSGARGTDTQYF. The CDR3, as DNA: TGCGCCAGCAGCCTCTCAGGGACTAGCGGAGCCAGAGGGACAGATACGCAGTATTTT.

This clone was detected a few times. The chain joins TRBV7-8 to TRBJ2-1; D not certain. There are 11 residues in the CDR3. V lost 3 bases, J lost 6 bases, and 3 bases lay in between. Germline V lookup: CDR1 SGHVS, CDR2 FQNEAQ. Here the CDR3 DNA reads TGTGCCAGCAGCTTCGGCAATGAGCAGTTCTTC. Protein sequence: CASSFGNEQFF.

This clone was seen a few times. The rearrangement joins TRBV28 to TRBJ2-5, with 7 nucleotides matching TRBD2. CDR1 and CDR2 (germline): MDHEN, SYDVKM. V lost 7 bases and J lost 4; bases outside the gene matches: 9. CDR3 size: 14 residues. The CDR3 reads CASTWGGFVETQYF. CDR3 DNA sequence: TGTGCCAGCACCTGGGGGGGGTTCGTAGAGACCCAGTACTTC.

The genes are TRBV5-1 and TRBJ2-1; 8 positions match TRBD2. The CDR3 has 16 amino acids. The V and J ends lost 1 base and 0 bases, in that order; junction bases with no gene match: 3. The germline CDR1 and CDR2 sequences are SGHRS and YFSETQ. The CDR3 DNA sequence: TGCGCCAGCAGCTTGCTGCGGGAGGCCTCCTACAATGAGCAGTTCTTC. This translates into CASSLLREASYNEQFF.

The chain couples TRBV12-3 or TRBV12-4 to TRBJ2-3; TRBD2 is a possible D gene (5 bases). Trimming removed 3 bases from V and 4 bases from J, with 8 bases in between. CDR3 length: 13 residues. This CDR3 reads CASSFEGPDTQYF. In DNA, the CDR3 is TGTGCCAGCAGTTTCGAGGGCCCAGATACGCAGTATTTT.

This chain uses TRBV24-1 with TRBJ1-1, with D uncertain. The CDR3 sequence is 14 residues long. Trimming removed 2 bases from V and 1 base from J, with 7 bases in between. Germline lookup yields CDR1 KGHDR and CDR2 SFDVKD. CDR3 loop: CATSDSFKNTEAFF. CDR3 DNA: TGTGCCACCAGTGATTCCTTTAAGAACACTGAAGCTTTCTTT.

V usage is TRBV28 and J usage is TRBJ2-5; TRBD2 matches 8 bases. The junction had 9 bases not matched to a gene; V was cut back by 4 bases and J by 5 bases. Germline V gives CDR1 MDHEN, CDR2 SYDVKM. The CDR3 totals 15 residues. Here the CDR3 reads CASSSRDTGGETQYF. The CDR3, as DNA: TGTGCCAGCAGTTCCCGGGACACGGGAGGGGAGACCCAGTACTTC.

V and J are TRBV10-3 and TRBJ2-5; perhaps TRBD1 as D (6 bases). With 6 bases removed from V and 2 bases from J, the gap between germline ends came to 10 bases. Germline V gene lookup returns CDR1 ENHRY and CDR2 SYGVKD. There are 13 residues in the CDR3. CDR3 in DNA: TGTGCCATCAGCGTGACAGGACAAGAGACCCAGTACTTC. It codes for CAISVTGQETQYF.

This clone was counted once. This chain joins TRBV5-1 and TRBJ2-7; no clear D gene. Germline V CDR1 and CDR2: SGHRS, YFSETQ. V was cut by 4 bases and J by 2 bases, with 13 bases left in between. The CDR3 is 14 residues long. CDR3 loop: CASSLDSRAYEQYF. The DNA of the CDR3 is TGCGCCAGCAGCCTAGACTCGAGAGCCTACGAGCAGTACTTC.

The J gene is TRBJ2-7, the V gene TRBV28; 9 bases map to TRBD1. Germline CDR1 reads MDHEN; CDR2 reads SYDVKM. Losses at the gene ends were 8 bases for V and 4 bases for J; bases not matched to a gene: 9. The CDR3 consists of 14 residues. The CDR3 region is CASGTGGTPYEQYF. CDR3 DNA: TGTGCCAGCGGTACAGGGGGCACGCCGTACGAGCAGTACTTC.

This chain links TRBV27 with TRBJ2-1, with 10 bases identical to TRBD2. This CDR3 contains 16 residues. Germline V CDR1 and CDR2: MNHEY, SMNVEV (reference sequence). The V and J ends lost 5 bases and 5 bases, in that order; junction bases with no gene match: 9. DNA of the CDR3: TGTGCCAGCAGTCGTCCTAGCGGGAGAACGCACAATGAGCAGTTCTTC. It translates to CASSRPSGRTHNEQFF.

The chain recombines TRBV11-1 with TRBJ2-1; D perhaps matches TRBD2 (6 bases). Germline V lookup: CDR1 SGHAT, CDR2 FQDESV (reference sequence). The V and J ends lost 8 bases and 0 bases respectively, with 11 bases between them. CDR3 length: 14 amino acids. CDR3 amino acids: CASGSGYSYNEQFF. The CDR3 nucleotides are TGTGCCAGCGGGAGCGGGTACTCCTACAATGAGCAGTTCTTC. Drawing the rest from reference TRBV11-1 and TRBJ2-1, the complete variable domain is EAEVAQSPRYKITEKSQAVAFWCDPISGHATLYWYRQILGQGPELLVQFQDESVVDDSQLPKDRFSAERLKGVDSTLKIQPAELGDSAMYLCASGSGYSYNEQFFGPGTRLTVL.